The 8 T cell receptor beta chains listed next were all sequenced from one sample in a study of T cell repertoires in cytomegalovirus infection. TCRdb re-analysed the reads in MiXCR, keeping a single row per CDR3 protein. The top ten hold about an eighth of the sample, which has some 800,000 distinct CDR3 sequences, about 28% seen once. These TCRs' antigens remain unknown. Source: cultured CD8+ T cells from PBMCs, taken from culture after CMV antigen stimulation. The receptors stem from a human donor in good health (CMV status not recorded). Some clones in this sample may be carry-over from other donors' samples.

The chain carries TRBV7-2 and TRBJ2-7; the D gene could be TRBD1 or TRBD2 (5 bases each). Germline-derived CDR1 and CDR2 are SGHTA and FQGNSA. The V and J ends lost 4 bases and 4 bases respectively, with 17 bases between them. The CDR3 is 15 residues long. The CDR3 is CASSSPSGPRYEQYV. The CDR3 nucleotides read TGTGCCAGCAGCTCGCCATCGGGACCGAGATACGAGCAGTACGTC.

This clonotype has a handful of counts. This rearrangement joins TRBV7-9 to TRBJ1-1, with unresolved D. Germline V lookup: CDR1 SEHNR, CDR2 FQNEAQ (reference sequence). CDR3 length: 13 amino acids. V shed 5 bases and J shed 4 bases, with 11 bases lying between them. CDR3 amino acids: CASSLGSTTEAFF. CDR3 nucleotide sequence: TGTGCCAGCAGCCTGGGGAGTACCACTGAAGCTTTCTTT.

This clonotype was detected only a few times. The V call is TRBV7-6, the J call TRBJ2-5; TRBD2 aligns across 12 bases. V lost 1 base and J lost 5; bases outside the gene matches: 8. This CDR3 is built from 17 residues. CDR1 and CDR2 (germline): SGHVS, FNYEAQ. The CDR3: CASSLVLAGGKWETQYF. In DNA, the CDR3 is TGTGCCAGCAGCTTAGTTCTAGCGGGGGGGAAATGGGAGACCCAGTACTTC.

The chain has TRBV10-3 and TRBJ2-2; TRBD1 might be the D (6 bases). V was pared by 6 bases and J by 3 bases, with 14 bases between. This CDR3 region has 15 residues. The germline gives CDR1 ENHRY, CDR2 SYGVKD. The CDR3: CAIRSQGRDTGELFF. CDR3 sequence (DNA): TGTGCCATCAGATCACAGGGTAGGGACACCGGGGAGCTGTTTTTT.

The V and J genes are TRBV4-1 and TRBJ1-1, with TRBD1 matching 7 bases. CDR1 and CDR2 (germline): MGHRA, YSYEKL. The CDR3 is 15 amino acids. With V trimmed by 2 bases and J by 1 base, 4 bases remained unmatched. This chain's CDR3 is CASSQPTGTNTEAFF. For the CDR3, the DNA is TGCGCCAGCAGCCAACCGACAGGGACGAACACTGAAGCTTTCTTT.

This clonotype was observed a handful of times. The V call is TRBV6-5, the J call TRBJ2-5; possible D gene TRBD2, 6 bases. Germline V gene lookup returns CDR1 MNHEY and CDR2 SVGAGI. Trimming stripped 2 bases from V and 2 bases from J, with 9 bases between. The CDR3 totals 14 residues. CDR3 DNA sequence: TGTGCCAGCAGTTACACCGGGGGTCAAGAGACCCAGTACTTC. Residues: CASSYTGGQETQYF.

This chain uses TRBV12-5 with TRBJ2-2; 9 nucleotides line up with TRBD2. The CDR3 has 16 amino acids. The junction had 5 bases not matched to a gene; V was cut back by 3 bases and J by 3 bases. Germline V CDR1 and CDR2: LGHNT, FRNRAP. This chain's CDR3 is CASGFSGGHDTGELFF. The CDR3 DNA is TGTGCTAGTGGTTTTAGCGGGGGTCATGACACCGGGGAGCTGTTTTTT.

This clonotype showed up just a few times. The J gene is TRBJ2-1, the V gene TRBV7-9; 9 nucleotides line up with TRBD1. CDR3 length: 16 amino acids. V lost 2 bases and J lost 7; bases outside the gene matches: 9. Germline V gives CDR1 SEHNR, CDR2 FQNEAQ (reference sequence). Here the CDR3 DNA reads TGTGCCAGCAGCTTAAGCGGACAGGGGATTGGGAATGAGCAGTTCTTC. Translation: CASSLSGQGIGNEQFF.